Described below is a single T cell receptor (beta chain) sequence and its context. Its specificity is not known. The sample belongs to a study of T cell repertoires in cytomegalovirus infection. TCRdb fed the reads into MiXCR, producing one record per CDR3 protein. The sample records 450,000 to 600,000 distinct CDR3 sequences, about 33% being singletons. The ends lost 6 bases at V and 2 bases at J; junction bases unmatched: 4. Germline-derived CDR1 and CDR2 are SGHTA and FQGNSA. The CDR3 is 15 residues long. The specimen was cultured PBMCs, collected from culture after CMV antigen stimulation. V and J are TRBV7-2 and TRBJ2-3, with 11 bases that match TRBD2. The TCR originated in a human donor in good health (CMV status not recorded). Some clones in this sample may be carry-over from other donors' samples. CDR3 sequence (DNA): TGTGCCAGCAGAAGACTAGCGGGATACACAGATACGCAGTATTTT. Protein: CASRRLAGYTDTQYF.